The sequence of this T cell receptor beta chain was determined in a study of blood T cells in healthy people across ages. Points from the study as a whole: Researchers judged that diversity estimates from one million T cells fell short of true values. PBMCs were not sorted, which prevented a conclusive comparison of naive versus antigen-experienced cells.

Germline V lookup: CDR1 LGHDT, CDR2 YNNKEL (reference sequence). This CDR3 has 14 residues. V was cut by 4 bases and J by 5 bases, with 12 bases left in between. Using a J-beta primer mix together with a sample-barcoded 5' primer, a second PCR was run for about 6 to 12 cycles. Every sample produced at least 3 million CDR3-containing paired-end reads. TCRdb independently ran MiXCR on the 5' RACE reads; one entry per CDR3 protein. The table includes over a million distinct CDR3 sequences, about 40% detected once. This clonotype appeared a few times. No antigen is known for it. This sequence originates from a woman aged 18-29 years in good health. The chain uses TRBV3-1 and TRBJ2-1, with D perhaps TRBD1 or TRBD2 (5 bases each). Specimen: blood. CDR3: CASSLPGRDNEQFF. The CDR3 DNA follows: TGTGCCAGCAGCCTCCCGGGACGAGACAATGAGCAGTTCTTC.